This T cell receptor beta chain is from a study of blood T cell repertoires in COVID-19 (TCRdb year 2020). Regarding the research as a whole: Collaborator samples came from the United States, Italy and Spain and covered acute and convalescent phases of COVID-19. Sample metadata almost always included a de-identified subject ID, COVID-19 status, age in years and sex. Deeply sampled blood TCRbeta repertoires from subjects exposed to, actively infected with, or recovered from COVID-19 were included in the dataset. A freely available public database, intended as a resource for researchers studying the immune response to SARS-CoV-2, is where the repertoires were released. HLA class I and class II types, where available, came from metadata supplied by the sample provider rather than from assay-based typing. The prospective study material was composed of cDNA or gDNA derived from T cells, B-cell-depleted T cells, or PBMCs. Samples were obtained from the ongoing ImmuneRACE study (first 160 participants) and from 1,254 subjects provided by 6 global collaborators. Findings and caveats that apply to the study as a whole: The amount of clinical and demographic metadata varied by source and participant and was provided uncurated.

The CDR3 covers 12 residues, taking in both the cysteine and the phenylalanine. CDR3 DNA is the only sequence kept; it has 36 bases, read in frame from the first base. Taken from the germline V gene (reference sequence), the CDR1 and CDR2 loops are SGHNT and YYREEE. Trimming removed 4 bases from V and 14 bases from J; the gene matches leave 9 bases unexplained. As for this clone: There is no known antigen for this receptor. No much larger clone is present one base from it, and per-base qualities are unavailable.

The immunoSEQ Assay, a bias-controlled multiplex PCR, was used to amplify TCRbeta CDR3 regions from genomic DNA. Per the original workflow: Nucleated cell counts per sample were estimated from amplification of reference gene primers within the assay. Sequence reads were collapsed and filtered to measure the absolute abundance of every unique TCRbeta CDR3 rearrangement. For each sample, productive Simpson clonality was calculated as the square root of Simpson's diversity index across productive rearrangements. The immuneACCESS repertoire file appears here via TCRdb, limited to in-frame rearrangements. These files lack a portion of the clones; in checked studies, under half of the deficit traces to unresolved V genes, and the cause of the others is not known. The D gene and trimming were derived from the DNA, and the V and J assignments and clone size from that table. The sample has some 120,000 clones on record, about 90% of them singletons. The top ten clones comprise roughly 3.6% of the sample.

Each collaborating institution followed its own protocols to collect whole blood in K2EDTA tubes. For TCRbeta analysis, collaborator samples were shipped as frozen whole blood, as isolated PBMCs, or as DNA extracted from either sample type. The source material was peripheral blood. This receptor chain uses TRBV5-4 and TRBJ1-3; 7 central bases correspond to TRBD1. The sequence derives from a woman in her sixties with acute or convalescent COVID-19. The CDR3 reads CASSLLGQGVYF. The nucleotide sequence is given as TGTGCCAGCAGCCTCCTCGGCCAGGGGGTATATTTT.